The source of this TCR beta chain is a study of T cells after yellow fever vaccination. Study-wide background: Low-cell-number fractions underwent preparation using SMART-Seq v4 Ultra Low Input.

Generation of TCR cDNA used 5'RACE template switching (which added a universal primer site and UMIs). TCRdb used MiXCR to reprocess the 5' RACE reads, holding one entry per CDR3 protein. The table records 150,000 to 200,000 distinct CDR3 sequences, more than 5.5% of them present only once. Whole-study findings and limits: At around 95% for CD4 and around 91% for CD8, most primary-vaccination clones showed up again after the booster.

Trimming left V 2 bases short and J 0 bases short, with 7 bases between. Germline loops: CDR1 MNHEY, CDR2 SVGAGI. The CDR3 loop spans 15 amino acids. This clonotype appeared many times. Antigen specificity is unknown. The sequence was collected from a man aged 18 to 35 who received the YFV17D yellow fever vaccine. The V and J genes are TRBV6-5 and TRBJ1-4, with D hard to call. The material sequenced was CD4+ T cells sorted from PBMCs, taken around 5 days after the first yellow fever vaccination. The DNA for the CDR3 is TGTGCCAGCAGTTACCGGGGTGCAACTAATGAAAAACTGTTTTTT. It codes for CASSYRGATNEKLFF.